Presented here are 5 T cell receptor beta chains from one specimen sequenced in a study of regulatory T cells in long-lasting Graves disease. CDR3-region Arm-PCR and iRepertoire HTBI primers produced the TCR beta libraries. TCRdb re-called the multiplex PCR reads with MiXCR, one entry per CDR3 protein. Of roughly 420,000 distinct CDR3 sequences listed, roughly 16% are singletons. Time point here: newly diagnosed GD, antithyroid drugs for less than 3 months. Generation of the TCR library employed RNA extracted from PBMCs. The source material was peripheral blood mononuclear cells (PBMCs), sampled at new diagnosis, from a patient treated with antithyroid drugs. Receptors originate from a female donor with Graves disease.

The V call is TRBV6-1, the J call TRBJ2-7, with 7 positions matching TRBD1. The CDR3 has 14 amino acids. After removal of 3 bases from V and 4 bases from J, the junction contained 6 bases not matched to a gene. In germline, CDR1 is MNHNS, CDR2 SASEGT. The DNA of the CDR3 is TGTGCCAGCAGTGAGGGACAGCAGCATTACGAGCAGTACTTC. Encoded protein: CASSEGQQHYEQYF.

This clonotype came up many times. The chain employs TRBV7-3 and TRBJ2-7; D is perhaps TRBD1 (5 bases). Trimming removed 7 bases from V and 3 bases from J, with 13 bases in between. The germline gives CDR1 SGHTA, CDR2 FQGTGA. The CDR3 is 13 amino acids. CDR3 residues: CASKDPRGYEQYF. In DNA, the CDR3 is TGTGCCAGCAAGGACCCAAGGGGCTACGAGCAGTACTTC.

Ten or more counts support this clonotype. The CDR3 protein is CASSSQGRYTHDTQYF. CDR3 nucleotide sequence: TGTGCCAGCAGCTCTCAAGGACGGTACACTCACGATACGCAGTATTTT. V is TRBV7-3 and J is TRBJ2-3; D gene unclear. Germline CDR1 reads SGHTA; CDR2 reads FQGTGA. V was trimmed by 4 bases and J by 6 bases, leaving 20 bases between them. CDR3 length equals 16 residues.

This clonotype was seen at least ten times. J is TRBJ2-3 and V is TRBV27; TRBD2 agrees at 7 bases. Trimming took 5 bases from V and 13 from J; bases not matched to a gene: 15. Germline CDR1 reads MNHEY; CDR2 reads SMNVEV (reference sequence). The CDR3 runs 14 residues. The CDR3 coding sequence is TGTGCCAGCAGTGGATGGCCCGGGACTACCGACGAGTATTTT. It is translated as CASSGWPGTTDEYF.

This clonotype was observed many times. V gene TRBV28 combines with J gene TRBJ2-1; TRBD2 aligns across 11 bases. CDR1 MDHEN and CDR2 SYDVKM come from the germline V gene. The CDR3 runs to 14 residues. After removal of 6 bases from V and 6 bases from J, the junction contained 4 bases not matched to a gene. CDR3 coding DNA: TGTGCCAGCAGACCCGGACTAGCGGGCAATGAGCAGTTCTTC. Translated, it gives CASRPGLAGNEQFF.